The 30 T cell receptor beta chains below were found in one sample sequenced in a study of blood T cell repertoires in COVID-19. TCRdb keeps only in-frame clones here, not all; method: immunoSEQ multiplex PCR. The sample comprises under 300,000 clones, roughly 90% of which are singletons, and approximately 2% rests with the top ten. The sample consisted of peripheral blood. Every receptor here comes from a woman in her thirties or forties who had recovered from COVID-19.

The chain is built from TRBV7-9 and TRBJ1-1; 7 bases match TRBD1. CDR1 and CDR2 from the germline V gene are SEHNR and FQNEAQ (reference sequence). After removal of 9 bases from V and 3 bases from J, the junction contained 10 bases not matched to a gene. The CDR3 extends over 14 amino acids. This chain's CDR3 is CASAPRGRDTEAFF. Written as DNA, the CDR3 is TGTGCCAGTGCCCCCAGGGGGAGAGACACTGAAGCTTTCTTT. Complete variable domain (other parts from reference TRBV7-9 and TRBJ1-1): DTGVSQNPRHKITKRGQNVTFRCDPISEHNRLYWYRQTLGQGPEFLTYFQNEAQLEKSRLLSDRFSAERPKGSFSTLEIQRTEQGDSAMYLCASAPRGRDTEAFFGQGTRLTVV.

This clone was found once. The chain joins TRBV28 to TRBJ1-2; 9 nucleotides match TRBD1. Germline values: CDR1 MDHEN, CDR2 SYDVKM. V dropped 5 bases and J dropped 2; count of bases not matched to a gene: 15. The CDR3 is 18 residues long. The CDR3 protein is CASSRMRDREFLNYGYTF. The CDR3 DNA is TGTGCCAGCAGTCGAATGCGGGACAGGGAATTCCTAAACTATGGCTACACCTTC.

V gene TRBV21-1 combines with J gene TRBJ2-3; TRBD2, the table's D call, lacks a check against the DNA. TRBV21-1 is a pseudogene. CDR3 length equals 17 residues. The CDR3 here is CASRKFRTGTSTDTQYF. DNA for the CDR3: TGTGCCAGCAGAAAATTCCGGACGGGAACTAGCACAGATACGCAGTATTTT.

V and J are TRBV7-9 and TRBJ2-3, with 10 bases that match TRBD2. V lost 5 bases, J lost 4 bases, and 3 bases stayed unmatched. CDR1 is SEHNR, CDR2 FQNEAQ, per germline (reference sequence). The length of the CDR3 is 14 residues. The CDR3 DNA follows: TGTGCCAGCAGCCGAGCGGGAGGGTCAGATACGCAGTATTTT. Protein product: CASSRAGGSDTQYF.

The chain recombines TRBV30 with TRBJ1-6; maybe TRBD1 (5 bases). The germline V gene encodes CDR1 GTSNPN and CDR2 SVGIG (reference sequence). CDR3 length: 12 residues. The V end lost 2 bases, the J end lost 8 bases, and 7 bases lay between the germline ends. CDR3 sequence (DNA): TGTGCCTGGAGTATAGGGGATTCACCCCTCCACTTT. It yields the protein CAWSIGDSPLHF.

The chain employs TRBV7-3 and TRBJ2-1; 13 bases agree with TRBD2. The CDR3 length is 18 residues. Germline CDR1 and CDR2: SGHTA and FQGTGA. The ends lost 1 base at V and 6 bases at J; junction bases unmatched: 9. The CDR3 nucleotides read TGTGCCAGCAGCTTAAAAGGCACCGGGACTAGCGGGGCCAATGAGCAGTTCTTC. Translated: CASSLKGTGTSGANEQFF.

The genes are TRBV7-2 and TRBJ1-5, with 7 bases aligning to TRBD1. This CDR3 spans 14 amino acids. CDR1 and CDR2 (germline): SGHTA, FQGNSA. J gave up 5 bases and V 1 base, and 2 bases lay outside the gene matches. The CDR3 region is CASSLGGTDQPQHF. The CDR3 bases are TGTGCCAGCAGCTTAGGCGGGACAGATCAGCCCCAGCATTTT.

V is TRBV4-1 and J is TRBJ1-2, with 7 bases aligning to TRBD1. Germline loops: CDR1 MGHRA, CDR2 YSYEKL. This CDR3 is 15 amino acids long. After removal of 4 bases from V and 8 bases from J, the junction contained 13 bases not matched to a gene. CDR3: CASSLSTGRPLGYTF. The CDR3 DNA is TGCGCCAGCAGCCTGTCGACAGGGAGGCCTCTAGGCTACACCTTC.

This clone was seen a single time. This chain connects TRBV5-6 to TRBJ1-2; D is ambiguous. Germline loops: CDR1 SGHDT, CDR2 YYEEEE. V was cut by 4 bases and J by 4 bases, with 17 bases left in between. This CDR3 is built from 15 residues. The CDR3 DNA follows: TGTGCCAGCAGCCCCTCCCCCCCGCGCGGCTATGGCTACACCTTC. Translation gives CASSPSPPRGYGYTF.

The DNA for the CDR3 is TGTGCCAGCTCTCCCTTGCTGACTAGCGGGTCCTACGAGCAGTACTTC. This sequence encodes CASSPLLTSGSYEQYF. The gene calls are TRBV18 and TRBJ2-7, with 10 bases that match TRBD2. After removal of 6 bases from V and 1 base from J, the junction contained 9 bases not matched to a gene. The CDR3 runs to 16 residues. The V gene's germline CDR1 is KGHSH and CDR2 LQKENI.

The chain combines TRBV3-1 (or the pseudogene TRBV3-2) with TRBJ2-2; D possibly corresponds to TRBD2 (6 bases). The CDR3 consists of 12 residues. From germline, CDR1 is LGHDT and CDR2 YNNKEL (reference sequence). Trimming removed 5 bases from V and 10 bases from J, with 11 bases in between. The chain's CDR3 is CASSGRKEELFF. The CDR3 DNA reads TGTGCCAGCAGCGGGAGGAAGGAGGAGCTGTTTTTT.

The rearrangement joins TRBV3-1 (or the pseudogene TRBV3-2) to TRBJ1-2; D not certain. CDR3 length: 13 amino acids. Germline loops: CDR1 LGHDT, CDR2 YNNKEL (reference sequence). Trimming removed 1 base at V and 6 bases at J, with 9 bases between. The CDR3, as DNA: TGTGCCAGCAGCCAAGTGAACAGACATGGCTACACCTTC. This translates into CASSQVNRHGYTF.

The CDR3 region is CASRTGTSGGARDTQYF. The CDR3, as DNA: TGTGCCAGCAGGACCGGGACTAGCGGGGGGGCCAGGGATACGCAGTATTTT. The rearrangement uses TRBV2 and TRBJ2-3, with TRBD2 matching over 16 bases. The CDR3 covers 17 residues. CDR1 and CDR2 (germline): SNHLY, FYNNEI. J was trimmed by 6 bases and V by 6 bases; bases with no gene match: 9.

This chain links TRBV7-2 with TRBJ1-6; 9 bases match TRBD1. There are 17 residues in the CDR3. The V gene end was trimmed by 4 bases and the J gene end by 0 bases; junction bases not matched to a gene: 4. From germline, CDR1 is SGHTA and CDR2 FQGNSA. CDR3 region: CASSYDRGSSYNSPLHF. DNA of the CDR3: TGTGCCAGCAGCTACGACAGGGGGAGCTCCTATAATTCACCCCTCCACTTT.

This chain joins TRBV6-5 and TRBJ2-7; a possible D gene is TRBD2 (6 bases). The CDR3 length is 14 residues. Germline V lookup: CDR1 MNHEY, CDR2 SVGAGI. Deletions cut 7 bases from V and 4 bases from J, with 17 bases between. The CDR3 DNA is TGTGCCAGCAAGGAGGGAGGAATAAGGTACGAGCAGTACTTC. Its protein product is CASKEGGIRYEQYF.

DNA of the CDR3: TGTGCCAGCCAGGGTCCGGGAGAGACCCAGTACTTC. Encoded protein: CASQGPGETQYF. This rearrangement joins TRBV2 to TRBJ2-5; perhaps TRBD1 as D (5 bases). Per germline, CDR1 SNHLY and CDR2 FYNNEI. V was shortened by 8 bases and J by 4 bases, with 11 bases between the two germline ends. This CDR3 is built from 12 residues.

This chain joins TRBV5-1 and TRBJ2-3; D not resolved. The V gene lost 0 bases and the J gene lost 4 bases, with 9 bases spanning the gap. Germline-derived CDR1 and CDR2 are SGHRS and YFSETQ. The CDR3 sequence is 14 residues long. Here the CDR3 reads CASSLEYNADTQYF. The CDR3 nucleotides read TGCGCCAGCAGCTTGGAATACAATGCAGATACGCAGTATTTT.

This chain joins TRBV5-1 and TRBJ2-3, with 12 bases that match TRBD2. V shed 4 bases, J shed 2 bases, and the junction held 11 bases outside the gene matches. The CDR3 is made up of 18 amino acids. In germline, CDR1 is SGHRS, CDR2 YFSETQ. As DNA, the CDR3 is TGCGCCAGCAGCAAGAGTTCTAGCGGGAGGGATTTCACAGATACGCAGTATTTT. It translates to CASSKSSSGRDFTDTQYF.

V usage is TRBV10-3 and J usage is TRBJ2-3, with 13 nucleotides matching TRBD2. The CDR3 sequence is 18 residues long. Per germline, CDR1 ENHRY and CDR2 SYGVKD. Losses at the gene ends were 3 bases for V and 3 bases for J; bases not matched to a gene: 9. CDR3 sequence: CAISDLLAGGPRTDTQYF. CDR3 coding DNA: TGTGCCATCAGTGATCTACTAGCGGGAGGGCCAAGGACAGATACGCAGTATTTT.

The chain combines TRBV7-2 with TRBJ1-1; D is unresolved. Looked up from germline, CDR1 is SGHTA and CDR2 is FQGNSA. Trimming removed 6 bases from V and 5 bases from J, with 16 bases in between. The CDR3 extends over 14 amino acids. The CDR3 sequence: CASRGDGTGTEAFF. CDR3 coding DNA: TGTGCCAGCAGGGGAGATGGAACGGGGACTGAAGCTTTCTTT. The whole variable domain, remainder taken from reference TRBV7-2 and TRBJ1-1, is GAGVSQSPSNKVTEKGKDVELRCDPISGHTALYWYRQSLGQGLEFLIYFQGNSAPDKSGLPSDRFSAERTGGSVSTLTIQRTQQEDSAVYLCASRGDGTGTEAFFGQGTRLTVV.

V gene TRBV15 combines with J gene TRBJ2-7; 12 bases are a match to TRBD2. In germline, CDR1 is LNHNV, CDR2 YYDKDF (reference sequence). Trimming took 5 bases from V and 6 from J; bases not matched to a gene: 8. The CDR3 contains 15 residues. CDR3 in DNA: TGTGCCACCAGCTATCGACTAGCGGGAGTCGGCGAGCAGTACTTC. Protein: CATSYRLAGVGEQYF.

This clone has just one count. This chain joins TRBV27 and TRBJ2-3, with D possibly being TRBD2 (6 bases). Germline CDR1 reads MNHEY; CDR2 reads SMNVEV (reference sequence). The CDR3 totals 15 residues. Trimming removed 2 bases from V and 6 bases from J, with 15 bases in between. The CDR3 coding sequence is TGTGCCAGCAGTTTAGTCCGGGAGATGAGGGATACGCAGTATTTT. Translated: CASSLVREMRDTQYF.

The rearrangement uses TRBV6-6 and TRBJ1-1; D uncertain. Germline CDR1 reads MNHNY; CDR2 reads SVGAGI (reference sequence). The CDR3 length is 13 residues. V was shortened by 0 bases and J by 5 bases, with 7 bases between the two germline ends. The CDR3 spells CASSYSGGTEAFF. The CDR3 region has the DNA TGTGCCAGCAGTTACTCAGGAGGGACTGAAGCTTTCTTT.

This clone was detected only a few times. The chain carries TRBV28 and TRBJ1-2; TRBD1 is a possible D gene (5 bases). V was pared by 7 bases and J by 12 bases, with 18 bases between. Germline CDR1 reads MDHEN; CDR2 reads SYDVKM. This CDR3 is 12 amino acids long. The CDR3: CASTSGTRRHTF. CDR3 sequence (DNA): TGTGCCAGCACCTCCGGGACTCGAAGGCACACCTTC.

The V call is TRBV28, the J call TRBJ1-5; a weak D match, TRBD1 (6 bases). Trimming removed 7 bases from V and 7 bases from J, with 20 bases in between. CDR3 size: 15 residues. Germline V gene lookup returns CDR1 MDHEN and CDR2 SYDVKM. CDR3 amino acids: CASTTSGGAGQPQHF. The CDR3 DNA is TGTGCCAGCACCACCTCGGGGGGGGCCGGCCAGCCCCAGCATTTT. The whole variable domain, remainder taken from reference TRBV28 and TRBJ1-5, is DVKVTQSSRYLVKRTGEKVFLECVQDMDHENMFWYRQDPGLGLRLIYFSYDVKMKEKGDIPEGYSVSREKKERFSLILESASTNQTSMYLCASTTSGGAGQPQHFGDGTRLSIL.

This sequence joins TRBV5-5 and TRBJ2-1; TRBD1 might be the D (7 bases). The CDR3 runs to 20 residues. The germline CDR1 and CDR2 sequences are SGHKS and YYEKEE (reference sequence). Trimming left V 4 bases short and J 5 bases short, with 31 bases between. The DNA for the CDR3 is TGTGCCAGCAGCCCCCACTCGGCGGGACAGCAAAACCCTGGGCACAATGAGCAGTTCTTC. Encoded protein: CASSPHSAGQQNPGHNEQFF.

The gene calls are TRBV15 and TRBJ1-1; 7 nucleotides align to TRBD1. The germline CDR1 and CDR2 sequences are LNHNV and YYDKDF (reference sequence). The CDR3 extends over 15 amino acids. After removal of 3 bases from V and 5 bases from J, the junction contained 9 bases not matched to a gene. CDR3 DNA sequence: TGTGCCACCAGCAGGACGACAGGGTTTGGGACTGAAGCTTTCTTT. It encodes CATSRTTGFGTEAFF.

This sequence joins TRBV2 and TRBJ2-1; 9 bases map to TRBD2. Germline CDR1 and CDR2: SNHLY and FYNNEI. J gave up 6 bases and V 4 bases, and 10 bases lay outside the gene matches. This CDR3 has 16 residues. CDR3 coding DNA: TGTGCCAGCAGTGGTACTGCGGGGGGGCCTATCAATGAGCAGTTCTTC. Translating it yields CASSGTAGGPINEQFF.

The chain links TRBV2 to TRBJ1-2; no firm D call. The V and J ends lost 7 bases and 1 base respectively, with 7 bases between them. The CDR3 is 12 amino acids. CDR1 and CDR2 (germline): SNHLY, FYNNEI. The CDR3 bases are TGTGCCAGCACAGACTTTAACTATGGCTACACCTTC. Its translation is CASTDFNYGYTF.

The CDR3 DNA reads as TGTGCCAGTAGTATAGGGCCGAACGAGCAGTACTTC. It encodes CASSIGPNEQYF. The rearrangement joins TRBV19 to TRBJ2-7; D is unclear. V gave up 1 base and J gave up 5 bases, with 6 bases separating them. The CDR3 covers 12 residues. Per germline, CDR1 LNHDA and CDR2 SQIVND (reference sequence).